The 14 T cell receptor beta chains presented below share a single source sample, sequenced in a study of vaccination and CD4 T cells after COVID-19. The Oncomine TCR Beta short-read assay sequenced DNA from cultured CD4+ T cells. MiXCR, run by TCRdb on the PCR reads, gives a single entry per CDR3 protein. This table holds 9,500 to 15,000 distinct CDR3 sequences, approximately 55% found once. These receptors have no known antigen. Documented treatment: approximately 9-day PBMC culture with coronavirus spike peptide pools or control peptides (ViraFEST assay). Sequences were obtained from CD4+ T cells from blood, cultured in vitro. These receptors were taken from a human donor who had recovered from COVID-19.

This chain links TRBV28 with TRBJ2-2; D gene unclear. Trimming took 11 bases from V and 3 from J, leaving 13 bases between them. Germline V gene lookup returns CDR1 MDHEN and CDR2 SYDVKM. The CDR3 is 13 amino acids. Written as DNA, the CDR3 is TGTGCCGGCGGAAGGGTGGACACCGGGGAGCTGTTTTTT. This gives the protein CAGGRVDTGELFF.

The rearrangement joins TRBV6-1 to TRBJ2-3; D is uncertain. Trimming removed 6 bases from V and 6 bases from J, with 7 bases in between. The CDR3 length is 11 residues. Germline V lookup: CDR1 MNHNS, CDR2 SASEGT. CDR3 nucleotides: TGTGCCAGCAGGTCTTTGGATACGCAGTATTTT. It specifies CASRSLDTQYF.

The chain has TRBV6-1 and TRBJ2-1; 11 bases line up with TRBD2. The germline gives CDR1 MNHNS, CDR2 SASEGT. This CDR3 has 19 amino acids. V trimming: 9 bases; J trimming: 0 bases; junction bases outside the gene matches: 16. CDR3 nucleotides: TGTGCCAGTAAACGGCTCACCCACGGGACTAGCGGCTCCTACAATGAGCAGTTCTTC. It codes for CASKRLTHGTSGSYNEQFF.

The chain couples TRBV20-1 to TRBJ2-5; D is perhaps TRBD1 or TRBD2 (7 bases each). The ends were cut back, 0 bases at V and 3 bases at J, with 14 bases in the middle. CDR1 and CDR2 (germline): DFQATT, SNEGSKA (reference sequence). The CDR3 spans 15 residues. CDR3 amino acids: CSARDGQGGEETQYF. CDR3 nucleotide sequence: TGCAGTGCTAGAGATGGGCAGGGGGGGGAAGAGACCCAGTACTTC.

This chain uses TRBV28 with TRBJ1-2, with D unclear. This CDR3 region has 16 residues. Germline values: CDR1 MDHEN, CDR2 SYDVKM. V lost 7 bases and J lost 0, with 18 bases in between. CDR3 sequence (DNA): TGTGCCAGCACATCCCCGGGCCGCCAAACTAACTATGGCTACACCTTC. The encoded protein is CASTSPGRQTNYGYTF.

The sample holds one count of this clonotype. The chain uses TRBV12-5 and TRBJ2-1; 10 positions agree with TRBD2. From germline, CDR1 is LGHNT and CDR2 FRNRAP. Trimming took 6 bases from V and 2 from J; bases not matched to a gene: 4. The CDR3 sequence is 15 residues long. The CDR3 nucleotides are TGTGCTAGTGGAACAACTAGCGGGGCCTACAATGAGCAGTTCTTC. It yields the protein CASGTTSGAYNEQFF.

The J gene is TRBJ2-7, the V gene TRBV20-1, with D maybe TRBD2 (6 bases). The germline V gene has CDR1 DFQATT and CDR2 SNEGSKA (reference sequence). V was clipped by 5 bases and J by 2 bases, with 10 bases between them. This CDR3 has 12 residues. For the CDR3, the DNA is TGCAGTGCTTCTAGCGAACCCTACGAGCAGTACTTC. This gives the protein CSASSEPYEQYF.

J is TRBJ2-3 and V is TRBV2, with D unresolved. CDR3 size: 14 residues. The germline V gene has CDR1 SNHLY and CDR2 FYNNEI. The germline V and J ends were trimmed by 4 bases and 0 bases, with 8 bases remaining between them. The CDR3 region is CASSATASTDTQYF. The CDR3 nucleotides are TGTGCCAGCAGTGCTACAGCAAGCACAGATACGCAGTATTTT.

This chain joins TRBV28 and TRBJ1-4, with 7 bases fitting TRBD1. Germline CDR1 MDHEN, CDR2 SYDVKM. The CDR3 is 14 residues long. With V trimmed by 6 bases and J by 6 bases, 7 bases remained unmatched. The CDR3 sequence: CASRQGGQDEKLFF. CDR3 sequence (DNA): TGTGCCAGCAGGCAGGGGGGGCAAGATGAAAAACTGTTTTTT.

The chain combines TRBV4-1 with TRBJ2-5; 11 positions agree with TRBD2. The length of the CDR3 is 18 residues. Germline V lookup: CDR1 MGHRA, CDR2 YSYEKL. Trimming removed 3 bases from V and 1 base from J; junction bases left unmatched: 10. CDR3 DNA sequence: TGCGCCAGCAGCCACGGTCTAGCGGGAGGACGTTCCCAAGAGACCCAGTACTTC. Protein: CASSHGLAGGRSQETQYF.

The chain carries TRBV30 and TRBJ2-7; possibly TRBD1 or TRBD2 for D (5 bases each). CDR3 length: 14 amino acids. Trimming stripped 3 bases from V and 2 bases from J, with 14 bases between. Germline values: CDR1 GTSNPN, CDR2 SVGIG (reference sequence). This CDR3 reads CAWRKWDVAYEQYF. The CDR3 region has the DNA TGTGCCTGGAGGAAATGGGACGTAGCCTACGAGCAGTACTTC.

This clonotype appeared a few times. This rearrangement joins TRBV12-3 or TRBV12-4 to TRBJ1-1; D gene ambiguous. The CDR3 contains 13 residues. Trimming took 3 bases from V and 0 from J, leaving 5 bases between them. The CDR3 is CASSFTLNTEAFF. CDR3 sequence (DNA): TGTGCCAGCAGTTTTACGCTGAACACTGAAGCTTTCTTT.

This clonotype was seen more than once but under ten times. The chain recombines TRBV6-2 or TRBV6-3 with TRBJ1-1, with TRBD1 as a possible D gene (5 bases). This CDR3 comprises 12 residues. In germline, CDR1 is MNHEY, CDR2 SVGEGT. Deletions cut 5 bases from V and 8 bases from J, with 12 bases between. CDR3 in amino acids: CASSTPGGEAFF. CDR3 coding DNA: TGTGCCAGCAGTACTCCGGGGGGGGAAGCTTTCTTT.

The rearrangement uses TRBV20-1 and TRBJ2-3, with 9 bases fitting TRBD2. This CDR3 is 15 amino acids long. Losses at the gene ends were 1 base for V and 6 bases for J; bases not matched to a gene: 8. The germline V gene encodes CDR1 DFQATT and CDR2 SNEGSKA (reference sequence). CDR3 residues: CSARGTSGPSDTQYF. The CDR3 region has the DNA TGCAGTGCTAGAGGCACTAGCGGGCCATCGGATACGCAGTATTTT.